The sequence of this TCR beta chain was determined in a study of beta chain bispecific antibodies for T cell cancers (dated by TCRdb to about 2021). For the wider study: T cells from healthy donors were cocultured with T cell leukemia lines in the presence of bispecific antibodies, after which the depletion of each TRBV family was measured by TRBV sequencing of the surviving cells. On the cell surface, TRBV12 (TRBV12-3) was expressed by Jurkat cells, whereas TRBV5-5 was expressed by HPB-ALL cells. Results and caveats for the whole study, not just this receptor: Relative to anti-CD19, the TRBV12-3 share of total TRBV signal was reduced by roughly 99% after anti-TRBV12 exposure, whereas a nonsignificant 35% to 40% decrease was observed for TRBV12-4. The TRBV-directed bispecific antibodies appeared to leave every TRBV family member untouched except the targeted genes and the closely related ones. Every sequenced sample was a mix of normal T cells and leukemia cell line cells, and most of the targeted TRBV signal originated from the leukemia cells instead of the normal T cells. Cross-reactivity of the anti-TRBV5-5 antibody with TRBV5-6 was attributed to high sequence similarity between the two genes.

This clonotype occurred many times. Its antigen is currently not known. The input lacks base qualities; no much larger clone sits a single base away. The treatment or condition label here, explained by the study, means: alpha-V12: anti-TRBV12 scFv linked to anti-CD3 scFv. T cells were expanded from blood mononuclear cells with anti-CD3 antibody OKT3 or CD3/CD28 Dynabeads for 3 to 4 days. The anti-TRBV12 bispecific sample was derived from a coculture of Jurkat leukemia cells with normal T cells and was compared against an anti-CD19 bispecific control coculture. The expanded T cells were grown in RPMI 1640 containing roughly 10% fetal bovine serum, recombinant human IL-2 (about 91 IU/ml) and IL-7 (around 5 ng/ml). Cocultures combined 5 x 10^4 or so normal T cells with 5 x 10^4 or so target cells and bispecific antibody in approximately 90 ul, incubated approximately 15 hours at 37°C. Each bispecific antibody consisted of two single-chain variable fragments expressed in a single-chain diabody format with a His tag. Effector T cells came from healthy human donors; peripheral blood mononuclear cells were isolated from leukapheresis samples by Ficoll density gradient centrifugation.

The CDR3 has 16 amino acids, counting the end cysteine and phenylalanine. Only the CDR3 DNA stays, 48 bases, in frame from base 1. Ends trimmed: V by 8 bases, J by 0 bases; bases unmatched to a gene: 10. The germline V gene (reference sequence) sets CDR1 to LNHDA and CDR2 to SQIVND. The libraries included unique molecular identifier barcodes, and the barcodes were used to quantify clonotypes. Qiagen AllPrep DNA/RNA Micro kits were used to isolate total RNA, and an Agilent TapeStation was used to check RNA quality. TCR beta libraries were built by 5' RACE: cDNA synthesis followed by two PCR steps using TCR beta constant-region gene-specific primers. An Illumina MiSeq platform was used to sequence the TCR beta libraries. As for the original processing: MIGEC, MiXCR and VDJtools were used for read processing. Clonotype frequency was computed as the clonotype's share of unique molecular identifiers among all unique molecular identifiers in the sample. Any TRBV gene that IMGT lists as a pseudogene or open reading frame, and is therefore nonfunctional, such as TRBV1, TRBV12-1 and TRBV21, was left out. TCRdb itself trimmed the public reads at Q25 with fastp, ran MiXCR and retained productive beta chains. Each entry is one CDR3 protein sequence, shown with its most common DNA and genes. TCRdb's processing, not the study's, gives the V and J calls here. In this sample the table shows tens of thousands of distinct CDR3 sequences, 2% to 2.5% of which occur a single time. More than 5% of the sample is in the top ten clones.

The sequenced sample was healthy donor T cells cultured with leukemia cells, obtained from a culture containing a bispecific antibody targeting TCR Vbeta12. The TCR originated in a human donor in good health. Some clones in this sample may be carry-over from other donors' samples. The receptor chain draws on TRBV19 and TRBJ2-5; 9 nucleotides in the junction match TRBD2. The base sequence is TGTGCCAGTCCCGGACTAGCGTTATGGTACCAAGAGACCCAGTACTTC. It translates to CASPGLALWYQETQYF.